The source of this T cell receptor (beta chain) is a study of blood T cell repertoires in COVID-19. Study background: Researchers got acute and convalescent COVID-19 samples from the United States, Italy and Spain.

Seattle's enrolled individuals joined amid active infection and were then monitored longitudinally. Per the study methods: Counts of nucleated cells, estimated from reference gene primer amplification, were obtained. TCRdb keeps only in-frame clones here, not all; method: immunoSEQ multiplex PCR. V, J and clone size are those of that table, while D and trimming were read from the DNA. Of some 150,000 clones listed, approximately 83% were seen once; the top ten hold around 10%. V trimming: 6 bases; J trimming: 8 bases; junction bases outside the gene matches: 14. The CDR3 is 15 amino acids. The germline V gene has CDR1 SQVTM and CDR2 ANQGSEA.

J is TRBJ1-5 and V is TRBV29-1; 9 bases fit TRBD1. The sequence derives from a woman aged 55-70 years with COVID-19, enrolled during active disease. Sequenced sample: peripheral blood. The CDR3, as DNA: TGCAGCGTCGTGGACAGGGGACAAGCGACGGAGCCCCAGCATTTT. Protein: CSVVDRGQATEPQHF. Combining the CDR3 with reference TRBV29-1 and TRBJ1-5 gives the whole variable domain SAVISQKPSRDICQRGTSLTIQCQVDSQVTMMFWYRQQPGQSLTLIATANQGSEATYESGFVIDKFPISRPNLTFSTLTVSNMSPEDSSIYLCSVVDRGQATEPQHFGDGTRLSIL.